This T cell receptor (beta chain) appears in the sequencing data of a study of T cell repertoires in cytomegalovirus infection. In the study overall: CMV infection and matching HLA type were both indicated by public TCR beta signatures. Study results and caveats: HLA-C-restricted, CMV-specific TCR beta clonotypes were dominant ex vivo. Identification of carriers of CMV plus the relevant HLA was achieved through cumulative public TCR beta family frequency.

TCRdb reanalysed the reads using MiXCR and keeps one entry per CDR3 protein. The data contain 450,000 to 550,000 distinct CDR3 sequences, 16% of them singletons. As regards this clonotype: What it recognizes is unknown.

The V and J ends lost 0 bases and 0 bases respectively, with 8 bases between them. The germline CDR1 and CDR2 sequences are MDHEN and SYDVKM. CDR3 length equals 15 residues. The sample comprised CD8+ T cells from PBMCs. This chain connects TRBV28 to TRBJ1-1; D unresolved. The receptor comes from a human donor in good health (CMV status not recorded). Some clones in this sample may be carry-over from other donors' samples. The CDR3 spells CASSLWGYVNTEAFF. In DNA form, the CDR3 reads TGTGCCAGCAGTTTATGGGGGTATGTGAACACTGAAGCTTTCTTT.